The 14 T cell receptor beta chains below come from one sample, sequenced in a study of blood T cell repertoires in COVID-19. Sequencing used immunoSEQ multiplex PCR; TCRdb keeps in-frame clones, though not all of them. The sample lists roughly 35,000 clones; approximately 91% were seen once. Sequencing was done on a sample of peripheral blood. These receptors came from a man between 65 and 85 years old with acute or convalescent COVID-19.

V gene TRBV5-1 combines with J gene TRBJ1-2, with TRBD1 matching over 9 bases. J was trimmed by 6 bases and V by 4 bases; bases with no gene match: 7. The V gene's germline CDR1 is SGHRS and CDR2 YFSETQ. This CDR3 is 14 amino acids long. The chain's CDR3 is CASSTSGTGNGYTF. CDR3 nucleotides: TGCGCCAGCAGCACCTCCGGGACAGGGAATGGCTACACCTTC. The whole variable domain, remainder taken from reference TRBV5-1 and TRBJ1-2, is KAGVTQTPRYLIKTRGQQVTLSCSPISGHRSVSWYQQTPGQGLQFLFEYFSETQRNKGNFPGRFSGRQFSNSRSEMNVSTLELGDSALYLCASSTSGTGNGYTFGSGTRLTVV.

The sample holds a few counts of this clone. This chain connects TRBV6-5 to TRBJ1-4; tentatively, D is TRBD1 (6 bases). From germline, CDR1 is MNHEY and CDR2 SVGAGI. V was shortened by 4 bases and J by 8 bases, with 11 bases between the two germline ends. The CDR3 sequence is 13 residues long. The CDR3 region has the DNA TGTGCCAGCAGTTTGAACAGGGCGGAAAAACTGTTTTTT. Encoded protein: CASSLNRAEKLFF.

The chain has TRBV6-5 and TRBJ1-1; D is unclear. V lost 4 bases and J lost 1, with 10 bases in between. The V gene's germline CDR1 is MNHEY and CDR2 SVGAGI. The CDR3 totals 14 residues. Here the CDR3 DNA reads TGTGCCAGCAGTTTTACCGGGAAGAACACTGAAGCTTTCTTT. Translated, it gives CASSFTGKNTEAFF.

The table lists this clone with a few counts. The chain employs TRBV7-9 and TRBJ2-4, with D possibly being TRBD2 (5 bases). Trimming removed 1 base from V and 3 bases from J, with 10 bases in between. The germline V gene has CDR1 SEHNR and CDR2 FQNEAQ (reference sequence). This CDR3 is built from 15 residues. CDR3 nucleotides: TGTGCCAGCAGCTTAGGAGGGATCAGCAAAAACATTCAGTACTTC. It translates to CASSLGGISKNIQYF. Full variable domain (missing parts from reference TRBV7-9 and TRBJ2-4): DTGVSQNPRHKITKRGQNVTFRCDPISEHNRLYWYRQTLGQGPEFLTYFQNEAQLEKSRLLSDRFSAERPKGSFSTLEIQRTEQGDSAMYLCASSLGGISKNIQYFGAGTRLSVL.

The chain couples TRBV6-5 to TRBJ1-2; possibly TRBD1 for D (6 bases). The CDR3 length is 15 residues. Trimming cost V 5 bases and J 8 bases, with 21 bases left between them. CDR1 and CDR2 (germline): MNHEY, SVGAGI. CDR3 protein: CASSNNGGALNGYTF. The CDR3 DNA sequence: TGTGCCAGCAGTAACAATGGGGGGGCGTTGAACGGCTACACCTTC.

The chain is built from TRBV28 and TRBJ1-4; TRBD1 aligns across 8 bases. This CDR3 contains 16 residues. With 10 bases clipped from V and 3 bases from J, the junction kept 13 bases outside the gene matches. In germline, CDR1 is MDHEN, CDR2 SYDVKM. The CDR3 coding sequence is TGTGCCACTCGATGGGGTGGGGGACAGGCTAATGAAAAACTGTTTTTT. It yields the protein CATRWGGGQANEKLFF.

This sequence joins TRBV21-1 and TRBJ2-7; the table's D call, TRBD2, has no DNA check behind it. TRBV21-1 is given as a pseudogene. The CDR3 is 22 residues long. The CDR3 DNA is TGTGCCAGCAGCTCACCGCGAAAGCCACTAGCGGGACCGGAAAGGTATAACTACGAGCAGTACTTC. Amino acids: CASSSPRKPLAGPERYNYEQYF.

The CDR3 reads CASSFLPPAVGYNEQFF. The CDR3 coding sequence is TGCGCCAGCAGCTTCCTACCCCCAGCGGTTGGATACAATGAGCAGTTCTTC. V is TRBV5-1 and J is TRBJ2-1; TRBD2 is a possible D gene (5 bases). The CDR3 sequence is 17 residues long. Trimming shortened V by 2 bases and J by 4 bases, and 19 bases separated the two germline ends. Germline values: CDR1 SGHRS, CDR2 YFSETQ.

The chain recombines TRBV7-2 with TRBJ2-1; 9 bases line up with TRBD2. V gave up 3 bases and J gave up 0 bases; unmatched junction bases: 6. The CDR3 extends over 17 amino acids. Germline V lookup: CDR1 SGHTA, CDR2 FQGNSA. The CDR3 region is CASSFIGTSLSYNEQFF. In nucleotides, the CDR3 is TGTGCCAGCAGCTTTATCGGGACTAGCCTCTCCTACAATGAGCAGTTCTTC.

The V and J genes are TRBV18 and TRBJ1-1; D is perhaps TRBD1 (5 bases). Germline CDR1 reads KGHSH; CDR2 reads LQKENI. The V end lost 2 bases, the J end lost 3 bases, and 19 bases lay between the germline ends. The CDR3 covers 17 residues. CDR3 bases: TGTGCCAGCTCACCAAGTTTGGGCAGGGTTTTCGACACTGAAGCTTTCTTT. Translation: CASSPSLGRVFDTEAFF.

V and J are TRBV5-6 and TRBJ1-2; 8 nucleotides align to TRBD1. CDR1 and CDR2 (germline): SGHDT, YYEEEE. The CDR3 consists of 14 residues. Trimming took 0 bases from V and 3 from J; bases not matched to a gene: 1. Here the CDR3 reads CASSLGQGYYGYTF. CDR3 in DNA: TGTGCCAGCAGCTTGGGACAGGGGTACTATGGCTACACCTTC.

This clone came up once. V and J are TRBV5-4 and TRBJ1-4; D not certain. The CDR3 length is 14 residues. Germline lookup yields CDR1 SGHNT and CDR2 YYREEE (reference sequence). V lost 4 bases to trimming and J lost 4 bases, with 11 bases between them. The chain's CDR3 is CASSQTGYNEKLFF. The CDR3 DNA sequence: TGTGCCAGCAGCCAGACGGGATATAATGAAAAACTGTTTTTT.

Worth noting for this clone: The same CDR3 can be traced to other DNA sequences in this sample. This sequence joins TRBV7-2 and TRBJ1-2; D is unclear. Germline V gene data show CDR1 as SGHTA and CDR2 as FQGNSA. The length of the CDR3 is 14 residues. Trimming stripped 0 bases from V and 3 bases from J, with 8 bases between. Here the CDR3 DNA reads TGTGCCAGCAGCTTAGCTAAGGGAGACTATGGCTACACCTTC. Translating it yields CASSLAKGDYGYTF.

The chain has TRBV7-9 and TRBJ2-2, with 11 nucleotides matching TRBD2. The junction had 3 bases not matched to a gene; V was cut back by 5 bases and J by 4 bases. In germline, CDR1 is SEHNR, CDR2 FQNEAQ (reference sequence). CDR3 length: 15 residues. This chain's CDR3 is CASSPTSGSTGELFF. DNA of the CDR3: TGTGCCAGCAGCCCAACTAGCGGGAGCACCGGGGAGCTGTTTTTT.